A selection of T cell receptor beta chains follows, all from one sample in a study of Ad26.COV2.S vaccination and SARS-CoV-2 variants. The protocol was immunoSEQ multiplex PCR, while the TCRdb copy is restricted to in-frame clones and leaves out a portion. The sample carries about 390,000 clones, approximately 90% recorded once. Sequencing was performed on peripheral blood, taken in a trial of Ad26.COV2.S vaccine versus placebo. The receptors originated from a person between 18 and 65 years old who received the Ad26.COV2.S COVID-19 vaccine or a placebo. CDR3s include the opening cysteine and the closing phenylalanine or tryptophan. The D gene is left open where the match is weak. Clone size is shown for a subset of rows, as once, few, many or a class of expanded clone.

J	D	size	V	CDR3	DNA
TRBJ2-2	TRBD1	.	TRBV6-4	CASRTGGNTGELFF	TGTGCCAGCAGGACAGGGGGTAACACCGGGGAGCTGTTTTTT
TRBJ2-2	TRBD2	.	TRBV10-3	CAIDHGGRGNTGELFF	TGTGCCATCGATCATGGTGGGAGGGGTAACACCGGGGAGCTGTTTTTT
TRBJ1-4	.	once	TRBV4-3	CASSQGFRAPGEKLFF	TGCGCCAGCAGCCAAGGATTCAGGGCTCCGGGGGAAAAACTGTTTTTT
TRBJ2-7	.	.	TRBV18	CASSSTYEQYF	TGTGCCAGCTCATCAACCTACGAGCAGTACTTC
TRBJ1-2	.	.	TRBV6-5	CATFMGGYGYTF	TGTGCCACCTTCATGGGCGGCTATGGCTACACCTTC
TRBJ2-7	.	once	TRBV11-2	CASSFPTSTSDYEQYF	TGTGCCAGCAGCTTCCCGACTTCGACTTCGGACTACGAGCAGTACTTC
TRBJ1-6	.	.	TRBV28	CASYEEAGPLSPLHF	TGTGCCAGCTACGAGGAGGCCGGACCCCTTTCACCCCTCCACTTT
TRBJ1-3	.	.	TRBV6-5	CASRPHSSSGNTIYF	TGTGCCAGCAGGCCCCATAGCAGCTCTGGAAACACCATATATTTT
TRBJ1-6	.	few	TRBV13	CASSLGRAKSPLHF	TGTGCCAGCAGCTTAGGCAGGGCGAAATCACCCCTCCACTTT
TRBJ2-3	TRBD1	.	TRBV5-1	CASSSRTGGTDTQYF	TGCGCCAGCAGCTCCAGGACAGGAGGCACAGATACGCAGTATTTT
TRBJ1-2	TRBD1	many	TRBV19	CASSISQGKSYTF	TGTGCCAGTAGTATATCACAGGGGAAGAGCTACACCTTC
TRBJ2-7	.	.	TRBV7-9	CASRRRDDYF	TGTGCCAGCAGGAGGAGGGATGATTACTTC
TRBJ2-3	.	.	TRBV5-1	CASSSQGGEDTQYF	TGCGCCAGCAGCTCCCAGGGGGGGGAGGATACGCAGTATTTT
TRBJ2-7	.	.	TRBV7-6	CASSLGYHYPYEQYF	TGTGCCAGCAGCTTAGGCTACCACTACCCCTACGAGCAGTACTTC
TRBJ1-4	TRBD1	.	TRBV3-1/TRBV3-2	CASSRSTGRRDEKLFF	TGTGCCAGCAGCCGGTCGACAGGGAGAAGGGATGAAAAACTGTTTTTT
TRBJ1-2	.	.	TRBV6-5	CASSYSWQGNYGYTF	TGTGCCAGCAGTTACTCATGGCAGGGGAACTATGGCTACACCTTC
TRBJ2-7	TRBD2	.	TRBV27	CASSLRGGSYEQYF	TGTGCCAGCAGTTTGCGGGGGGGTAGCTACGAGCAGTACTTC
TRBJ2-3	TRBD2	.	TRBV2	CASSDLGGGAEDTQYF	TGTGCCAGCAGCGACCTCGGCGGGGGGGCCGAAGATACGCAGTATTTT
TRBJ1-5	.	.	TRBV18	CASSPESGRDQPQHF	TGTGCCAGCTCACCAGAGTCAGGGAGGGATCAGCCCCAGCATTTT
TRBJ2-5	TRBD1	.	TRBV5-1	CASRAFRDRGSETQYF	TGCGCCAGCAGAGCTTTCCGGGACAGGGGATCGGAGACCCAGTACTTC
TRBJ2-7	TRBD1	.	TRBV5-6	CASSSQGPGYEQYF	TGTGCCAGCAGCTCACAGGGGCCGGGGTACGAGCAGTACTTC
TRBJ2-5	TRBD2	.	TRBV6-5	CASSYSTSEETQYF	TGTGCCAGCAGTTACTCGACTAGCGAAGAGACCCAGTACTTC
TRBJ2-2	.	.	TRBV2	CASSQRDSNTGELFF	TGTGCCAGCAGTCAACGGGACTCCAACACCGGGGAGCTGTTTTTT